One sample yielded the 20 T cell receptor beta chains listed below, sequenced in a study of Ad26.COV2.S vaccination and SARS-CoV-2 variants. Data came from immunoSEQ multiplex PCR; TCRdb stores just in-frame clones and leaves some out. Here the sample spans some 460,000 clones, about nine tenths being singletons. The treatment: roughly 18 received Ad26.COV2.S at low or high dose, single or two shots; several received placebo; per-sample allocation not given. Each sample was drawn 63 days after the first injection (of vaccine or placebo). This material consisted of peripheral blood, taken in a trial of Ad26.COV2.S vaccine versus placebo. These receptors were taken from a person aged 18-60 years who received the Ad26.COV2.S COVID-19 vaccine or a placebo.

The V and J genes are TRBV4-2 and TRBJ2-6; D is uncertain. The V gene's germline CDR1 is LGHNA and CDR2 YNFKEQ. With 0 bases removed from V and 2 bases from J, the gap between germline ends came to 8 bases. This CDR3 spans 16 amino acids. The CDR3 DNA is TGTGCCAGCAGCCAAGATAAGGGCGCTGGGGCCAACGTCCTGACTTTC. This gives the protein CASSQDKGAGANVLTF.

The chain is built from TRBV18 and TRBJ1-3, with 7 bases that match TRBD1. The ends lost 5 bases at V and 2 bases at J; junction bases unmatched: 9. Germline values: CDR1 KGHSH, CDR2 LQKENI. The CDR3 is made up of 16 amino acids. This CDR3 reads CASSTTGVLAGNTIYF. The CDR3 DNA reads as TGTGCCAGCTCAACAACAGGGGTATTGGCTGGAAACACCATATATTTT.

V is TRBV11-3 and J is TRBJ2-2; TRBD2 matches at 9 bases. This CDR3 contains 17 residues. Trimming cost V 5 bases and J 1 base; bases outside gene matches: 8. Germline lookup yields CDR1 SGHNT and CDR2 YENEEA. CDR3 region: CASSRSLAGVNTGELFF. The CDR3 bases are TGTGCCAGCAGCAGAAGTTTAGCGGGAGTGAACACCGGGGAGCTGTTTTTT.

This sequence joins TRBV7-8 and TRBJ1-4; possibly TRBD1 for D (5 bases). CDR1 SGHVS and CDR2 FQNEAQ come from the germline V gene. The CDR3 spans 15 residues. V dropped 4 bases and J dropped 8 bases, with 17 bases sitting between them. The CDR3 bases are TGTGCCAGCAGCTCCCGGGGCAGTTTGACCGAAAAACTGTTTTTT. It codes for CASSSRGSLTEKLFF.

This clone has a single count. This chain uses TRBV4-2 with TRBJ2-2, with 7 nucleotides matching TRBD1. This CDR3 has 18 amino acids. Trimming removed 2 bases from V and 2 bases from J; junction bases left unmatched: 11. CDR1 LGHNA and CDR2 YNFKEQ come from the germline V gene. Here the CDR3 DNA reads TGTGCCAGCAGCCAATCGACAGGGAGAACACTTAACACCGGGGAGCTGTTTTTT. Translation: CASSQSTGRTLNTGELFF.

The chain has TRBV30 and TRBJ2-7, with TRBD2 matching over 9 bases. This CDR3 has 16 residues. Per germline, CDR1 GTSNPN and CDR2 SVGIG (reference sequence). With 0 bases clipped from V and 7 bases from J, the junction kept 13 bases outside the gene matches. CDR3 sequence: CAWSVRAGGGASEQYF. For the CDR3, the DNA is TGTGCCTGGAGTGTAAGGGCAGGCGGGGGGGCTAGTGAGCAGTACTTC.

The rearrangement links TRBV5-1 to TRBJ1-1; D may be TRBD1 (5 bases). V was shortened by 3 bases and J by 3 bases, with 12 bases between the two germline ends. CDR1 is SGHRS and CDR2 is YFSETQ in the germline V gene. The CDR3 covers 14 residues. This CDR3 is CASSYPGRDTEAFF. CDR3 coding DNA: TGCGCCAGCAGCTATCCAGGGAGGGACACTGAAGCTTTCTTT. Combining the CDR3 with reference TRBV5-1 and TRBJ1-1 gives the whole variable domain KAGVTQTPRYLIKTRGQQVTLSCSPISGHRSVSWYQQTPGQGLQFLFEYFSETQRNKGNFPGRFSGRQFSNSRSEMNVSTLELGDSALYLCASSYPGRDTEAFFGQGTRLTVV.

The DNA for the CDR3 is TGTGCCACCAGTGGGATGGGGGGGACCCACAATGAGCAGTTCTTC. Translated, it gives CATSGMGGTHNEQFF. The V call is TRBV24-1, the J call TRBJ2-1; TRBD2 agrees at 7 bases. Germline values: CDR1 KGHDR, CDR2 SFDVKD. Trimming removed 5 bases from V and 5 bases from J; junction bases left unmatched: 8. The CDR3 is made up of 15 amino acids.

The rearrangement joins TRBV2 to TRBJ1-1, with unresolved D. Deletions cut 6 bases from V and 1 base from J, with 15 bases between. This CDR3 is built from 15 residues. CDR1 SNHLY and CDR2 FYNNEI come from the germline V gene. The CDR3 DNA reads as TGTGCCAGCAGCACGTCTGAGTTATGGAACACTGAAGCTTTCTTT. Encoded protein: CASSTSELWNTEAFF.

The chain has TRBV11-2 and TRBJ2-2; D is uncertain. Deletions cut 5 bases from V and 1 base from J, with 11 bases between. Germline V CDR1 and CDR2: SGHAT, FQNNGV. The CDR3 covers 15 residues. This CDR3 reads CASSPYRGNTGELFF. The CDR3 coding sequence is TGTGCCAGCAGCCCCTATCGAGGGAACACCGGGGAGCTGTTTTTT.

The chain combines TRBV9 with TRBJ1-2; a weak D match, TRBD1 (6 bases). The CDR3 is 16 amino acids. CDR1 is SGDLS, CDR2 YYNGEE, per germline. V was cut by 0 bases and J by 0 bases, with 12 bases left in between. In DNA, the CDR3 is TGTGCCAGCAGCGTAGGGGGGGCTGAGGCTAACTATGGCTACACCTTC. It encodes CASSVGGAEANYGYTF.

CDR3 bases: TGTGCCAGCAGCTTAGTCGGGGGGAACACCGGGGAGCTGTTTTTT. As protein: CASSLVGGNTGELFF. The gene calls are TRBV7-6 and TRBJ2-2, with D possibly being TRBD2 (6 bases). V shed 1 base and J shed 1 base, with 7 bases lying between them. Germline CDR1 SGHVS, CDR2 FNYEAQ. This CDR3 contains 15 residues.

The chain carries TRBV6-1 and TRBJ1-2, with 8 nucleotides matching TRBD1. The CDR3 consists of 13 residues. With V trimmed by 3 bases and J by 4 bases, 1 base remained unmatched. Germline V lookup: CDR1 MNHNS, CDR2 SASEGT. The chain's CDR3 is CASSDDRGYGYTF. DNA of the CDR3: TGTGCCAGCAGTGACGACAGGGGCTATGGCTACACCTTC.

The chain has TRBV7-9 and TRBJ1-3; tentatively, D is TRBD1 (5 bases). CDR3 length: 14 amino acids. Germline CDR1 SEHNR, CDR2 FQNEAQ (reference sequence). Trimming pared 2 bases from V and 2 bases from J, leaving 7 bases between. The CDR3 protein is CASSLKGAGNTIYF. The DNA for the CDR3 is TGTGCCAGCAGCTTAAAAGGGGCTGGAAACACCATATATTTT.

The rearrangement joins TRBV24-1 to TRBJ2-1; 8 nucleotides match TRBD1. This CDR3 is built from 21 residues. Germline-derived CDR1 and CDR2 are KGHDR and SFDVKD. V trimming: 3 bases; J trimming: 0 bases; junction bases outside the gene matches: 18. The chain's CDR3 is CATSDLPSGGKNVYSYNEQFF. Written as DNA, the CDR3 is TGTGCCACCAGTGATCTCCCTTCAGGGGGCAAGAATGTCTACTCCTACAATGAGCAGTTCTTC.

The chain joins TRBV6-5 to TRBJ2-7; weak D call: TRBD1 (6 bases). V lost 4 bases and J lost 5, with 12 bases in between. The germline gives CDR1 MNHEY, CDR2 SVGAGI. The length of the CDR3 is 13 residues. In DNA, the CDR3 is TGTGCCAGCAGTTCCACAGGGTCCCACGAGCAGTACTTC. Amino acid sequence: CASSSTGSHEQYF.

V usage is TRBV30 and J usage is TRBJ2-2; TRBD1 or TRBD2 may be the D gene (5 bases each). This CDR3 contains 14 residues. Germline V gene data show CDR1 as GTSNPN and CDR2 as SVGIG (reference sequence). Trimming cost V 3 bases and J 4 bases, with 12 bases left between them. This CDR3 is CAWRRGWGTGELFF. In nucleotides, the CDR3 is TGTGCCTGGAGGAGGGGTTGGGGCACCGGGGAGCTGTTTTTT.

V gene TRBV28 combines with J gene TRBJ1-1; D might be TRBD1 (6 bases). The V gene lost 7 bases and the J gene lost 0 bases, with 24 bases spanning the gap. This CDR3 spans 18 amino acids. Germline V CDR1 and CDR2: MDHEN, SYDVKM. The CDR3 protein is CASIRRGRGRTMNTEAFF. CDR3 sequence (DNA): TGTGCCAGCATACGCAGGGGCAGGGGACGGACAATGAACACTGAAGCTTTCTTT.

CDR3: CASSIGLGAYEQYF. The CDR3 DNA reads as TGTGCCAGTAGTATTGGTCTAGGGGCCTACGAGCAGTACTTC. The rearrangement links TRBV19 to TRBJ2-7; tentatively, D is TRBD1 (5 bases). V was pared by 3 bases and J by 2 bases, with 11 bases between. The CDR3 loop spans 14 amino acids. Per germline, CDR1 LNHDA and CDR2 SQIVND (reference sequence). The entire variable domain, with the rest obtained from reference TRBV19 and TRBJ2-7, is as follows: DGGITQSPKYLFRKEGQNVTLSCEQNLNHDAMYWYRQDPGQGLRLIYYSQIVNDFQKGDIAEGYSVSREKKESFPLTVTSAQKNPTAFYLCASSIGLGAYEQYFGPGTRLTVT.

The gene calls are TRBV29-1 and TRBJ2-3, with 12 bases that match TRBD2. With V trimmed by 4 bases and J by 3 bases, 2 bases remained unmatched. From germline, CDR1 is SQVTM and CDR2 ANQGSEA. The CDR3 covers 14 residues. The DNA of the CDR3 is TGCAGCGTTGGACTAGCGGGAGCGACAGATACGCAGTATTTT. Translated, it gives CSVGLAGATDTQYF.